This passage covers 19 T cell receptor beta chains from one sample sequenced in a study of long-term antiretroviral therapy in people with HIV. Samples were assayed with immunoSEQ v3.0 at survey level. Clones were sequenced by immunoSEQ multiplex PCR, and TCRdb holds only the in-frame ones, with some missing. The sample carries under 30,000 clones, roughly 96% recorded once. Sequenced material: unsorted PBMCs, taken more than 6 years after starting antiretroviral therapy. Every receptor here comes from a man aged 30-40 years with HIV.

The genes are TRBV5-1 and TRBJ2-1; possible D gene TRBD1, 5 bases. V gave up 3 bases and J gave up 7 bases, with 20 bases separating them. The germline CDR1 and CDR2 sequences are SGHRS and YFSETQ. The CDR3 extends over 16 amino acids. CDR3 coding DNA: TGCGCCAGCAGCTCAGCTCAGGGCGGCACATGGAATGAGCAGTTCTTC. Translating it yields CASSSAQGGTWNEQFF.

As concerns this clone: Relative to the germline gene, one junction end is altered; a read error may explain this. The chain recombines TRBV5-1 with TRBJ1-1, with D perhaps TRBD1 (6 bases). The CDR3 consists of 14 residues. The germline gives CDR1 SGHRS, CDR2 YFSETQ. The CDR3 nucleotides read TGCGCCAGCAGTTTGGGCAGGGGTCCTCCAGAAGCTTTCTTT. It yields the protein CASSLGRGPPEAFF. Based on the CDR3 plus reference TRBV5-1 and TRBJ1-1, the full variable domain is KAGVTQTPRYLIKTRGQQVTLSCSPISGHRSVSWYQQTPGQGLQFLFEYFSETQRNKGNFPGRFSGRQFSNSRSEMNVSTLELGDSALYLCASSLGRGPPEAFFGQGTRLTVV.

The chain recombines TRBV30 with TRBJ1-1; no clear D. Deletions cut 5 bases from V and 0 bases from J, with 13 bases between. Germline CDR1 is GTSNPN and CDR2 is SVGIG (reference sequence). The CDR3 length is 14 residues. CDR3 in DNA: TGTGCCTGGCGGGAGGTATACATGAACACTGAAGCTTTCTTT. This sequence encodes CAWREVYMNTEAFF.

J is TRBJ2-7 and V is TRBV11-2, with TRBD2 matching 8 bases. CDR3 length equals 19 residues. Germline CDR1 and CDR2: SGHAT and FQNNGV. J was trimmed by 4 bases and V by 1 base; bases with no gene match: 18. The CDR3 bases are TGTGCCAGCAGCTTAGGGTCTGGAAATAGAGCGGGGGAGGGATACGAGCAGTACTTC. Protein sequence: CASSLGSGNRAGEGYEQYF.

V is TRBV4-1 and J is TRBJ2-7; a possible D gene is TRBD1 (7 bases). This CDR3 has 15 amino acids. Germline CDR1 reads MGHRA; CDR2 reads YSYEKL. V was pared by 4 bases and J by 3 bases, with 16 bases between. The CDR3 loop reads CASSLTAGQLYEQYF. The CDR3 bases are TGCGCCAGCAGCCTCACCGCGGGACAGCTCTACGAGCAGTACTTC.

The chain employs TRBV19 and TRBJ1-1; D unclear. There are 12 residues in the CDR3. Trimming left V 5 bases short and J 3 bases short, with 7 bases between. In germline, CDR1 is LNHDA, CDR2 SQIVND (reference sequence). CDR3: CASSLWDTEAFF. The DNA for the CDR3 is TGTGCCAGTAGTCTCTGGGACACTGAAGCTTTCTTT.

The chain employs TRBV19 and TRBJ2-1; 10 bases are a match to TRBD2. J gave up 2 bases and V 6 bases, and 4 bases lay outside the gene matches. The CDR3 contains 15 residues. Germline V CDR1 and CDR2: LNHDA, SQIVND (reference sequence). The DNA for the CDR3 is TGTGCCAGTAGCCTAGCGGGAGAGGCCTACAATGAGCAGTTCTTC. As protein: CASSLAGEAYNEQFF.

Here the CDR3 reads CASSPRRLSGANVLTF. CDR3 bases: TGTGCCAGCAGCCCCCGACGACTGTCTGGGGCCAACGTCCTGACTTTC. The chain combines TRBV11-3 with TRBJ2-6; D ambiguous. Germline CDR1 is SGHNT and CDR2 is YENEEA. The V gene lost 5 bases and the J gene lost 1 base, with 12 bases spanning the gap. The CDR3 totals 16 residues.

The CDR3, as DNA: TGCGCCAGCAGCTTGGCCGGCGGGCGGGAGACCCAGTACTTC. Its translation is CASSLAGGRETQYF. This rearrangement joins TRBV5-1 to TRBJ2-5; TRBD2 is a possible D gene (5 bases). Germline V gene lookup returns CDR1 SGHRS and CDR2 YFSETQ. The length of the CDR3 is 14 residues. Deletions cut 0 bases from V and 5 bases from J, with 11 bases between.

This sequence joins TRBV4-3 and TRBJ2-1; 11 bases align to TRBD2. From germline, CDR1 is LGHNA and CDR2 YSLEER. V lost 1 base, J lost 2 bases, and 4 bases stayed unmatched. The CDR3 length is 17 residues. CDR3 nucleotides: TGCGCCAGCAGCCAAGCGACACTAGCGGGAGCCTACAATGAGCAGTTCTTC. Protein product: CASSQATLAGAYNEQFF.

The table lists this clone with a count of one. The chain employs TRBV6-5 and TRBJ1-2, with 9 bases aligning to TRBD1. The V and J ends lost 1 base and 2 bases, in that order; junction bases with no gene match: 5. Germline lookup yields CDR1 MNHEY and CDR2 SVGAGI. The CDR3 sequence is 16 residues long. The CDR3: CASSYFGQGSNYGYTF. Here the CDR3 DNA reads TGTGCCAGCAGTTACTTCGGACAGGGGTCCAACTATGGCTACACCTTC.

The J gene is TRBJ1-2, the V gene TRBV29-1; the D gene is possibly TRBD1 (5 bases). The V gene lost 5 bases and the J gene lost 2 bases, with 15 bases spanning the gap. The germline gives CDR1 SQVTM, CDR2 ANQGSEA. This CDR3 comprises 14 residues. CDR3 residues: CSVPNLGRNYGYTF. CDR3 in DNA: TGCAGCGTTCCCAACTTGGGACGGAACTATGGCTACACCTTC.

The chain combines TRBV19 with TRBJ2-2, with 7 bases that match TRBD2. Germline CDR1 reads LNHDA; CDR2 reads SQIVND (reference sequence). This CDR3 is built from 16 residues. V dropped 6 bases and J dropped 2; count of bases not matched to a gene: 9. The CDR3 region is CASRGGWTRNTGELFF. DNA for the CDR3: TGTGCCAGTAGGGGGGGGTGGACAAGAAACACCGGGGAGCTGTTTTTT.

The genes are TRBV7-3 and TRBJ2-1, with a possible D match to TRBD2 (5 bases). V dropped 3 bases and J dropped 8 bases, with 11 bases sitting between them. The CDR3 has 13 residues. Germline V CDR1 and CDR2: SGHTA, FQGTGA. CDR3 amino acids: CASSFVIGDEQFF. For the CDR3, the DNA is TGTGCCAGCAGCTTTGTCATCGGGGATGAGCAGTTCTTC.

V usage is TRBV9 and J usage is TRBJ1-1, with 8 positions matching TRBD1. CDR3 size: 14 residues. The V and J ends lost 0 bases and 3 bases, in that order; junction bases with no gene match: 1. CDR1 is SGDLS and CDR2 is YYNGEE in the germline V gene. CDR3 sequence: CASSVEGQDTEAFF. The DNA for the CDR3 is TGTGCCAGCAGCGTAGAGGGACAGGACACTGAAGCTTTCTTT.

The count of this clone is one. The gene calls are TRBV18 and TRBJ2-7, with 7 bases matching TRBD1. The CDR3 has 16 amino acids. V shed 3 bases and J 2 bases; nucleotides not matched to a gene: 10. CDR1 KGHSH and CDR2 LQKENI come from the germline V gene. CDR3 nucleotides: TGTGCCAGCTCACCGCCCGGGACAGCGAGAACCTACGAGCAGTACTTC. Protein: CASSPPGTARTYEQYF. The entire variable domain, with the rest obtained from reference TRBV18 and TRBJ2-7, is as follows: NAGVMQNPRHLVRRRGQEARLRCSPMKGHSHVYWYRQLPEEGLKFMVYLQKENIIDESGMPKERFSAEFPKEGPSILRIQQVVRGDSAAYFCASSPPGTARTYEQYFGPGTRLTVT.

The gene calls are TRBV6-5 and TRBJ1-2; 10 bases fit TRBD1. CDR1 and CDR2 from the germline V gene are MNHEY and SVGAGI. The CDR3 is 13 amino acids. J lost 4 bases, V lost 5 bases, and 1 base had no gene match. This CDR3 is CASSRDRGYGYTF. Here the CDR3 DNA reads TGTGCCAGCAGTCGGGACAGGGGCTATGGCTACACCTTC.

This clone has only one observation. This chain joins TRBV2 and TRBJ1-2; D is ambiguous. The germline V and J ends were trimmed by 4 bases and 3 bases, with 15 bases remaining between them. The germline gives CDR1 SNHLY, CDR2 FYNNEI. The CDR3 loop spans 15 amino acids. This CDR3 reads CASSGSGAGHYGYTF. CDR3 nucleotides: TGTGCCAGCAGTGGCTCGGGCGCAGGTCACTATGGCTACACCTTC.

V and J are TRBV10-3 and TRBJ1-5; D is possibly TRBD1 (5 bases). Trimming shortened V by 4 bases and J by 4 bases, and 11 bases separated the two germline ends. Looked up from germline, CDR1 is ENHRY and CDR2 is SYGVKD. The CDR3 is 14 amino acids. CDR3 amino acids: CAISGGGGNQPQHF. The CDR3 DNA reads as TGTGCCATCAGTGGGGGGGGAGGGAATCAGCCCCAGCATTTT.